This TCR beta chain was captured in a study of identical twins (TCRdb year 2016). As for the study more broadly: To test whether fetal clonotypes persist, the study used deep sequencing on TCR alpha and beta repertoires from monozygotic twins, unrelated adults of various ages, and cord blood. To rule out contamination, the twin experiments were replicated at different times with different library preparation protocols. Points the paper makes about the study in general: A weaker excess of twin sharing was found in beta out-of-frame sequences because the signal-to-noise ratio was lowered by fewer shared sequences. Out-of-frame TCR alpha sequences shared between twins showed an excess of low generation-probability sequences compared with coincidental sharing between unrelated individuals. Because the same donors could not be followed over many years, conclusions were based on cross-sectional statistical analysis. In monozygotic twins, out-of-frame TCR alpha sharing was systematically underestimated by recombination models, although the models agreed with sharing between unrelated individuals. Invariant T cells such as MAIT and iNKT could partly confound zero-insertion analyses, though diverse VJ usage argued against this for most clonotypes. Abundant cord blood beta clonotypes had fewer insertions, young adult naive repertoires showed a similar but weaker trend, and memory repertoires showed no such trend.

The CDR3 sequence holds 11 residues, the cysteine and phenylalanine included. Of all the DNA, just the CDR3 is kept, 33 bases in frame from base 1. CDR1 and CDR2 were assigned from the germline V gene as SGHAT and FQNNGV. All donors were healthy Caucasians. Three unrelated non-twin adults were also sequenced: a male aged 18 to 30, a male aged 50 to 60 and a female aged 50 to 60. Using Miltenyi CD45RO+ enrichment and human naive T-cell isolation kits, memory (CD45RO+) and naive T cells were isolated from PBMC. Many counts were recorded for this clonotype. The antigen it recognizes is unknown. Relative to the germline gene, one junction end is altered; a read error may explain this. Library preparation was by 5' RACE. Sequencing relied on an Illumina HiSeq 2000. Template switching introduced a universal primer binding site; the final cDNA contained a unique molecular identifier, enabling accurate counting of TCR cDNA molecules. Specific primers in the conserved constant-segment region were used to synthesize first-strand cDNA for TCR alpha and beta chains. To control for contamination, every cDNA library carried two barcodes: a SMART-Mk sample barcode plus Illumina barcodes. Two successive PCR steps introduced TruSeq adapter sequences along with Illumina sample barcodes. The TCR alpha and beta cDNA libraries were sequenced on the Illumina HiSeq platform using custom primers. As for how the authors treated the data: Raw reads were processed with MiGEC to extract unique molecular identifiers, and MiXCR was used to determine CDR3 positions. Recombination models were inferred per individual with the repgenHMM and IGoR tools using an EM algorithm. Shared clonotype analysis was performed with the tcR package in R, normalizing sharing by the product of cloneset sizes. To study raw recombination without the effects of thymic and clonal selection, out-of-frame nonproductive sequences were analyzed. TCRdb ran its own pipeline on the public reads, namely fastp trimming at Q25 and MiXCR clone calling, and kept in-frame beta chains. Every entry covers one CDR3 protein and lists the most common genes and DNA from its rows. The V and J calls follow TCRdb's processing rather than the paper's. Present in this sample are approximately 410,000 distinct CDR3 sequences, around 20% of which were seen just once. In total, the top ten clones hold about 12% of the sample.

This sequence originates from a man in his fifties or sixties in good health. The V gene is TRBV11-2 and the J gene is TRBJ2-4, with 12 bases in between that match TRBD1. The sequenced material came from naive T cells sorted from blood. What the cell subset or site label conveys for this sample: cells isolated with a human naive T-cell isolation kit. DNA sequence: TGTGCCAGCAGCTCCGGGACAGGGGGCCGCTTC. It translates as CASSSGTGGRF. The reference TRBV11-2 and TRBJ2-4 proteins fill in what lies around the CDR3, so the full variable domain reads EAGVAQSPRYKIIEKRQSVAFWCNPISGHATLYWYQQILGQGPKLLIQFQNNGVVDDSQLPKDRFSAERLKGVDSTLKIQPAKLEDSAVYLCASSSGTGGRFGAGTRLSVL.